Below, 13 T cell receptor beta chains from the same sample are listed, as sequenced in a study of metastatic and nonmetastatic thyroid tumors. TCRdb reprocessed the PCR reads via MiXCR. Of around 40,000 clones detected, 20% to 30% appear once; the ten largest clones hold around 9.5%. Each patient came to thyroid surgery without any prior treatment (of any kind). The sequenced sample was blood. All receptors derive from a female donor with papillary thyroid cancer or a benign thyroid nodule (not recorded which). Some clones in this sample may be carry-over from other donors' samples.

This clone was found a few times. Germline and junction disagree at one end, which may indicate a read error. The chain combines TRBV25-1 with TRBJ2-1; the D gene is possibly TRBD2 (5 bases). Germline CDR1 MGHDK, CDR2 SYGVNS. There are 19 residues in the CDR3. In nucleotides, the CDR3 is TGTGCCATCAGTGACCCCGGACCAGCGGAAGGTCCGTTCTACAATGAGCAGTTCTTC. Translated: CAISDPGPAEGPFYNEQFF.

V usage is TRBV2 and J usage is TRBJ1-2; D is unclear. The CDR3 is 13 amino acids. Trimming removed 3 bases at V and 3 bases at J, with 8 bases between. Germline-derived CDR1 and CDR2 are SNHLY and FYNNEI. CDR3 protein: CASSDEEDYGYTF. The CDR3 DNA follows: TGTGCCAGCAGTGACGAGGAGGACTATGGCTACACCTTC.

Turning to this clone: The junction and the germline gene differ at one end; a read error may be behind it. The V call is TRBV5-3, the J call TRBJ2-5; 7 bases are shared with TRBD2. TRBV5-3 is assigned to the ORF class and has an uncertain function. This CDR3 has 13 residues. The CDR3 nucleotides are TGTGCCAGCAGCTTAGAACTAGCGGAGACCCAGTACTTC. Protein sequence: CASSLELAETQYF.

To note about this clone: In the same sample, other DNA sequences code for this CDR3. This chain joins TRBV7-3 and TRBJ2-1, with TRBD1 as a possible D gene (7 bases). Trimming took off 5 bases at V and 7 bases at J, with 18 bases between the two ends. The length of the CDR3 is 15 residues. Germline CDR1 reads SGHTA; CDR2 reads FQGTGA. DNA of the CDR3: TGTGCCAGCAGCCTACGGAGGGGGCTGGGGAATGAGCAGTTCTTC. Amino acid sequence: CASSLRRGLGNEQFF.

V gene TRBV11-2 combines with J gene TRBJ2-1; D is perhaps TRBD2 (8 bases). The CDR3 has 18 amino acids. Germline V CDR1 and CDR2: SGHAT, FQNNGV. The V and J ends lost 5 bases and 1 base respectively, with 21 bases between them. The CDR3 spells CASSPQGVTGGSYNEQFF. The CDR3 DNA sequence: TGTGCCAGCAGCCCTCAGGGGGTGACGGGAGGGTCCTACAATGAGCAGTTCTTC.

The chain couples TRBV20-1 to TRBJ2-3; D possibly corresponds to TRBD2 (6 bases). The CDR3 contains 15 residues. V was pared by 2 bases and J by 4 bases, with 16 bases between. Germline V gene lookup returns CDR1 DFQATT and CDR2 SNEGSKA (reference sequence). CDR3: CSARNRERLADTQYF. The CDR3 DNA sequence: TGCAGTGCTAGAAATCGGGAGAGGTTGGCAGATACGCAGTATTTT.

This clone was picked up many times. The gene calls are TRBV24-1 and TRBJ1-1; no clear D. The germline V gene encodes CDR1 KGHDR and CDR2 SFDVKD. The CDR3 length is 13 residues. Trimming left V 4 bases short and J 4 bases short, with 9 bases between. CDR3 nucleotides: TGTGCCACCAGTGAGGTGGGTGGCACTGAAGCTTTCTTT. This encodes CATSEVGGTEAFF.

At least ten counts were recorded for this clone. This chain links TRBV11-2 with TRBJ2-1; TRBD2 agrees at 12 bases. The CDR3 is 18 amino acids. Trimming cost V 5 bases and J 0 bases; bases outside gene matches: 8. Germline V lookup: CDR1 SGHAT, CDR2 FQNNGV. CDR3 residues: CASSLLAGGHNSYNEQFF. The CDR3 DNA reads TGTGCCAGCAGCCTACTAGCGGGGGGCCATAACTCCTACAATGAGCAGTTCTTC.

This clone came up a few times. The chain is built from TRBV2 and TRBJ2-1; D call uncertain. Trimming stripped 4 bases from V and 9 bases from J, with 13 bases between. CDR3 size: 13 residues. From germline, CDR1 is SNHLY and CDR2 FYNNEI. This CDR3 is CASSADFSSEQFF. CDR3 DNA: TGTGCCAGCAGTGCAGACTTTTCGAGTGAGCAGTTCTTC.

The sample holds a few counts of this clone. The rearrangement uses TRBV20-1 and TRBJ1-6; 7 nucleotides line up with TRBD1. The V and J ends lost 0 bases and 7 bases, in that order; junction bases with no gene match: 3. The CDR3 runs 14 residues. Germline V CDR1 and CDR2: DFQATT, SNEGSKA (reference sequence). The CDR3 bases are TGCAGTGCTAGAGAAAGGACAGGAAATTCACCCCTCCACTTT. It yields the protein CSARERTGNSPLHF.

The CDR3 spells CASRSGDIRAFF. CDR3 DNA sequence: TGTGCCAGCAGATCGGGGGATATTAGAGCTTTCTTT. The chain recombines TRBV28 with TRBJ1-1; a weak D match, TRBD1 (5 bases). With 6 bases removed from V and 10 bases from J, the gap between germline ends came to 15 bases. Germline V gene sequence: CDR1 MDHEN, CDR2 SYDVKM. This CDR3 is built from 12 residues.

This clone has more than one count but fewer than ten. CDR3 protein: CASSATDPNTEAFF. The CDR3 bases are TGCGCCAGCAGCGCCACAGACCCGAACACTGAAGCTTTCTTT. This chain joins TRBV5-1 and TRBJ1-1, with unresolved D. The CDR3 is 14 residues long. Germline-derived CDR1 and CDR2 are SGHRS and YFSETQ. V lost 4 bases and J 1 base, leaving 11 bases between the germline ends.

This clone occurred a few times. The sample contains more than one DNA sequence encoding this CDR3. The chain recombines TRBV27 with TRBJ1-2; 7 bases fit TRBD1. This CDR3 is built from 14 residues. J lost 8 bases, V lost 6 bases, and 12 bases had no gene match. The germline CDR1 and CDR2 sequences are MNHEY and SMNVEV (reference sequence). CDR3 nucleotide sequence: TGTGCCAGCAGCTTCTCAGGGACAGTCTACGGCTACACCTTC. Protein sequence: CASSFSGTVYGYTF.